This paragraph covers one T cell receptor (beta chain) sequence. The length of the CDR3 is 17 residues. Germline V lookup: CDR1 SGDLS, CDR2 YYNGEE. Trimming shortened V by 6 bases and J by 0 bases, and 19 bases separated the two germline ends. This sample is drawn from a study of T cell responses to AZD1222 COVID-19 vaccine. The data were produced by immunoSEQ multiplex PCR, yet TCRdb's version contains in-frame clones alone and is incomplete. The repertoire holds around 78,000 clones, over 75% seen once, with 2.5% to 4% in the top ten. The sample in question was peripheral blood, obtained 28 days after the second AZD1222 dose. The chain has TRBV9 and TRBJ1-3; TRBD1 is a possible D gene (5 bases). The source is an adult who received the AZD1222 COVID-19 vaccine. The CDR3 is CASTTEGQANSGNTIYF. In DNA, the CDR3 is TGTGCCAGCACCACGGAGGGGCAGGCCAACTCTGGAAACACCATATATTTT.